Below are 23 T cell receptor beta chains sequenced from a single sample in a study of blood T cell repertoires in COVID-19. Only in-frame clones appear in the TCRdb table, and some are missing; sequencing was by immunoSEQ multiplex PCR. The sample shows some 150,000 clones, over 80% of them seen only once. The sample consisted of peripheral blood. These TCRs come from a man aged 50 to 60 who had recovered from COVID-19.

The V call is TRBV21-1, the J call TRBJ2-5; the table names TRBD2, a call not compared with the DNA. TRBV21-1 is termed a pseudogene. The CDR3 runs 14 residues. This CDR3 reads CATSTPPKEETQYF. The DNA for the CDR3 is TGTGCCACCTCCACGCCCCCCAAAGAGGAGACCCAGTACTTC.

J is TRBJ1-4 and V is TRBV7-2; a weak D match, TRBD1 (5 bases). V lost 1 base and J lost 8, with 11 bases in between. CDR3 length equals 14 residues. Germline CDR1 and CDR2: SGHTA and FQGNSA. CDR3 in DNA: TGTGCCAGCAGCTTAGGCAGGGAGGGGGAAAAACTGTTTTTT. Its protein is CASSLGREGEKLFF.

The V and J genes are TRBV5-6 and TRBJ2-7; 10 bases are a match to TRBD1. The V gene's germline CDR1 is SGHDT and CDR2 YYEEEE. The CDR3 covers 16 residues. The trim removed 1 base at V and 6 bases at J, leaving 10 bases unmatched. This chain's CDR3 is CASSLSFGTGVIEQYF. In nucleotides, the CDR3 is TGTGCCAGCAGCTTGTCTTTTGGGACAGGGGTCATCGAGCAGTACTTC.

The chain has TRBV7-2 and TRBJ2-4; D is possibly TRBD2 (7 bases). CDR1 is SGHTA, CDR2 FQGNSA, per germline. V lost 5 bases, J lost 5 bases, and 16 bases lay in between. The CDR3 sequence is 15 residues long. The CDR3 DNA reads as TGTGCCAGCAGCCAAAGCCGGGGGGCCCAAAACATTCAGTACTTC. Amino acids: CASSQSRGAQNIQYF.

V usage is TRBV15 and J usage is TRBJ1-1; D possibly corresponds to TRBD1 (5 bases). V was cut by 1 base and J by 0 bases, with 15 bases left in between. The CDR3 has 17 amino acids. Germline values: CDR1 LNHNV, CDR2 YYDKDF (reference sequence). DNA of the CDR3: TGTGCCACCAGCAGAGCTGGGGCCCAGGGTTTGAACACTGAAGCTTTCTTT. This translates into CATSRAGAQGLNTEAFF.

This chain connects TRBV6-5 to TRBJ1-1; the D is unclear. Germline V gives CDR1 MNHEY, CDR2 SVGAGI. The V end was cut by 5 bases, the J end by 0 bases, with 7 bases between. The CDR3 is 13 amino acids. This CDR3 is CASSRAMNTEAFF. The CDR3 nucleotides are TGTGCCAGCAGTAGAGCCATGAACACTGAAGCTTTCTTT.

Written as DNA, the CDR3 is TGTGCCAGCAGCTCCGAAGGACAGGGCCGCTCTGGAAACACCATATATTTT. Its translation: CASSSEGQGRSGNTIYF. The chain carries TRBV7-9 and TRBJ1-3, with 8 positions matching TRBD1. Germline CDR1 is SEHNR and CDR2 is FQNEAQ (reference sequence). After removal of 4 bases from V and 0 bases from J, the junction contained 8 bases not matched to a gene. This CDR3 has 17 amino acids.

The chain is built from TRBV18 and TRBJ1-4; no clear D. V was cut by 3 bases and J by 7 bases, with 18 bases left in between. Germline V gives CDR1 KGHSH, CDR2 LQKENI. CDR3 length equals 16 residues. CDR3 bases: TGTGCCAGCTCACCCCCCGCGGGGAGGTCCAGTGAAAAACTGTTTTTT. It translates to CASSPPAGRSSEKLFF.

The chain couples TRBV7-9 to TRBJ2-3; possibly TRBD2 for D (5 bases). The CDR3 runs to 14 residues. V lost 2 bases to trimming and J lost 4 bases, with 10 bases between them. CDR1 and CDR2 (germline): SEHNR, FQNEAQ (reference sequence). The DNA for the CDR3 is TGTGCCAGCAGCTTAACCGGGGAAGCAGATACGCAGTATTTT. It is translated as CASSLTGEADTQYF.

This clone was counted only a few times. The chain is built from TRBV11-2 and TRBJ2-1; 9 nucleotides align to TRBD2. The V gene end was trimmed by 3 bases and the J gene end by 3 bases; junction bases not matched to a gene: 3. The CDR3 is 15 residues long. The germline V gene encodes CDR1 SGHAT and CDR2 FQNNGV. CDR3 in DNA: TGTGCCAGCAGCTTGGAGCGGGGGGACTACAATGAGCAGTTCTTC. Its protein product is CASSLERGDYNEQFF.

The genes are TRBV4-3 and TRBJ1-6; unclear D gene. The V end lost 0 bases, the J end lost 0 bases, and 9 bases lay between the germline ends. The germline CDR1 and CDR2 sequences are LGHNA and YSLEER. This CDR3 is 17 amino acids long. CDR3 amino acids: CASSQELAASYNSPLHF. In nucleotides, the CDR3 is TGCGCCAGCAGCCAAGAACTAGCAGCCTCCTATAATTCACCCCTCCACTTT.

The chain recombines TRBV3-1 (or the pseudogene TRBV3-2) with TRBJ1-2, with a weak D call TRBD1 (6 bases). This CDR3 has 17 amino acids. CDR1 LGHDT and CDR2 YNNKEL come from the germline V gene (reference sequence). The V end was cut by 1 base, the J end by 3 bases, with 18 bases between. The CDR3 is CASSQASGTRTYYGYTF. The CDR3 nucleotides read TGTGCCAGCAGCCAAGCCTCCGGGACAAGGACTTACTATGGCTACACCTTC.

The rearrangement links TRBV6-6 to TRBJ2-1; TRBD1 is a possible D gene (6 bases). Germline V gene sequence: CDR1 MNHNY, CDR2 SVGAGI (reference sequence). V was cut by 3 bases and J by 9 bases, with 15 bases left in between. This CDR3 is 14 amino acids long. CDR3: CASSYGGYSSEQFF. The CDR3 nucleotides read TGTGCCAGCAGTTATGGGGGCTACAGTTCTGAGCAGTTCTTC.

The gene calls are TRBV15 and TRBJ1-4; D gene unclear. Germline values: CDR1 LNHNV, CDR2 YYDKDF (reference sequence). V was trimmed by 0 bases and J by 7 bases, leaving 9 bases between them. The CDR3 totals 14 residues. CDR3 residues: CATSRDVGGEKLFF. For the CDR3, the DNA is TGTGCCACCAGCAGAGATGTGGGAGGTGAAAAACTGTTTTTT.

CDR3 in amino acids: CAWTGQWGAEAFF. CDR3 in DNA: TGTGCCTGGACCGGACAGTGGGGCGCTGAAGCTTTCTTT. The genes are TRBV30 and TRBJ1-1; D possibly corresponds to TRBD1 (6 bases). Germline V CDR1 and CDR2: GTSNPN, SVGIG (reference sequence). V lost 4 bases and J lost 6, with 15 bases in between. This CDR3 has 13 residues.

For the CDR3, the DNA is TGTGCCAGCAGTCAGGGGACGACTAGCGGGGCTGCGACCAATGAGCAGTTCTTC. Amino acids: CASSQGTTSGAATNEQFF. V and J are TRBV27 and TRBJ2-1; 11 nucleotides match TRBD2. Germline V gene sequence: CDR1 MNHEY, CDR2 SMNVEV (reference sequence). Losses at the gene ends were 5 bases for V and 6 bases for J; bases not matched to a gene: 15. The CDR3 covers 18 residues.

The chain employs TRBV12-3 or TRBV12-4 and TRBJ2-5; D might be TRBD1 (5 bases). The V end lost 4 bases, the J end lost 7 bases, and 13 bases lay between the germline ends. The CDR3 sequence is 13 residues long. Here the CDR3 DNA reads TGTGCCAGCAGTTACTTGGAAGGGGCGACCCAGTACTTC. It codes for CASSYLEGATQYF.

V is TRBV19 and J is TRBJ1-2; TRBD1 aligns across 7 bases. Germline V gene lookup returns CDR1 LNHDA and CDR2 SQIVND (reference sequence). The junction had 19 bases not matched to a gene; V was cut back by 4 bases and J by 2 bases. The CDR3 sequence is 19 residues long. CDR3 amino acids: CASSTRDSRYRTENYGYTF. CDR3 sequence (DNA): TGTGCCAGTAGTACACGGGACAGTCGATATCGGACCGAGAACTATGGCTACACCTTC.

The chain couples TRBV5-6 to TRBJ1-1; no firm D call. Germline V gene lookup returns CDR1 SGHDT and CDR2 YYEEEE. CDR3 length: 12 amino acids. With 4 bases removed from V and 8 bases from J, the gap between germline ends came to 12 bases. CDR3 residues: CASSVVRAEAFF. Here the CDR3 DNA reads TGTGCCAGCAGCGTCGTCCGAGCAGAAGCTTTCTTT.

This chain connects TRBV4-1 to TRBJ2-5; 9 bases line up with TRBD1. This CDR3 comprises 15 residues. The germline V gene encodes CDR1 MGHRA and CDR2 YSYEKL. The ends lost 3 bases at V and 3 bases at J; junction bases unmatched: 5. CDR3 DNA sequence: TGCGCCAGCAGCCATGCCGGGACAGGGAAAGAGACCCAGTACTTC. This translates into CASSHAGTGKETQYF.

Written as DNA, the CDR3 is TGTGCCAGCAGTCAAAAGACAGGAGGCGGGCAGTACTTC. Translating it yields CASSQKTGGGQYF. This chain links TRBV27 with TRBJ2-7, with D possibly being TRBD1 (6 bases). The CDR3 totals 13 residues. V was cut by 5 bases and J by 9 bases, with 17 bases left in between. The V gene's germline CDR1 is MNHEY and CDR2 SMNVEV (reference sequence).

The rearrangement joins TRBV12-5 to TRBJ2-3; 7 nucleotides agree with TRBD2. V lost 1 base and J lost 4; bases outside the gene matches: 5. Germline loops: CDR1 LGHNT, CDR2 FRNRAP. This CDR3 has 15 residues. For the CDR3, the DNA is TGTGCTAGTGGTTTGGGCGGGGGTGATGCAGATACGCAGTATTTT. It encodes CASGLGGGDADTQYF.

The CDR3 DNA sequence: TGTGCCAGCAGCTTAGGGCTAGCGGGGAACATTCAGTACTTC. Residues: CASSLGLAGNIQYF. The chain carries TRBV7-2 and TRBJ2-4, with 9 bases fitting TRBD2. The CDR3 consists of 14 residues. The V segment lost 1 base and the J segment 7 bases; nucleotides outside the gene matches: 2. From germline, CDR1 is SGHTA and CDR2 FQGNSA.